Listed below are T cell receptor beta chains from one sample, sequenced in a study of blood T cell repertoires in COVID-19. Using immunoSEQ multiplex PCR, the repertoire was profiled, and TCRdb retains in-frame clones only, with some absent. The sample consists of about 260,000 clones, approximately 86% of them appearing once. Material: peripheral blood. The source is a man aged 25 to 40 with active or convalescent COVID-19. Each CDR3 is given without its conserved first and last residue.

TRBV6-5	TRBJ2-5	ASSYAEMDRGETQY
TRBV7-2	TRBJ1-3	ASSSHRSTVSPANTIY
TRBV29-1	TRBJ1-2	SVETQDRLYGYT
TRBV3-1/TRBV3-2	TRBJ2-5	ASSQDPAASGGAHQETQY
TRBV18	TRBJ2-1	ASSPTGARSYNEQF
TRBV14	TRBJ1-1	ASSQDKFKRAGSTEAF
TRBV3-1/TRBV3-2	TRBJ1-1	ASSQVGQGEAF
TRBV9	TRBJ2-2	ASSGTGSRTGELF
TRBV19	TRBJ2-5	ASTPPGSQETQY
TRBV19	TRBJ1-2	ASSGLNRVPSNYGYT
TRBV10-3	TRBJ1-5	AISESGGSSQPQH
TRBV7-9	TRBJ2-7	ASSPSKTSGTERYEQY
TRBV27	TRBJ1-6	ASRDRGPIRTSPLH
TRBV3-1/TRBV3-2	TRBJ1-5	ASSRTDGYNQPQH
TRBV5-4	TRBJ2-1	ASSAGTSGVYNEQF
TRBV18	TRBJ2-1	ASSPVLAQGYEQF
TRBV6-5	TRBJ2-3	ASRLGQGADTQY
TRBV19	TRBJ1-2	ASRATTTGESNYGYT
TRBV7-2	TRBJ1-6	ASSFSRGMDSPLH
TRBV29-1	TRBJ1-1	SAAEAGGLFTEAF
TRBV29-1	TRBJ2-1	SGLSGGVYNEQF
TRBV9	TRBJ1-5	ASSPGPEAASQPQH
TRBV24-1	TRBJ1-5	ATSVLNRPQH
TRBV7-8	TRBJ1-5	ASSLGVNQPQH
TRBV7-9	TRBJ1-2	ASSLAHGVNYGYT
TRBV15	TRBJ1-4	ATSRGQLNEKLF
TRBV15	TRBJ2-7	ATALRTSPYEQY
TRBV5-6	TRBJ1-5	ASSRTGPRNQPQH
TRBV2	TRBJ2-3	ASSALAGASTDTQY